The entry below gives a single T cell receptor (beta chain) sequence along with its context. This clonotype has a handful of counts. The antigen this receptor binds is unknown. One base away there is no much larger clone; base qualities are not given. From its cysteine to its phenylalanine, the CDR3 spans 14 amino acids. The DNA shown is the 42-base CDR3, in frame from base 1. V trim: 3 bases; J trim: 6 bases; unmatched bases: 5. From a lookup of the germline V gene, CDR1 and CDR2 are LGHNA and YSLEER. This entry comes from a study of naive and memory T cell subsets (TCRdb year 2017). About the full investigation: The study applied an open-source, UMI-based TCR alpha and beta sequencing pipeline to sorted naive and memory peripheral blood T cell subsets. The functional CMV T cell responses agreed completely with IgG serology results. RNA was DNase-treated and reverse transcribed with TCR constant-region primers, mostly using SuperScript III. Results the study describes overall, beyond this receptor: TCR abundance followed a power law with an exponent that was different for naive and memory subsets but consistent across the three individuals. Once error correction was done, more than 90% of naive TCR sequences showed up just once, which made the naive abundance distributions much steeper than those of the memory subsets. In both CD4 and CD8 cells, the Gini index increased while Shannon and inverse Simpson diversity decreased from naive through CM, EM and EMRA. Each clonotype was defined as a single alpha or beta chain sequence rather than as a paired alpha/beta receptor. RNA-based TCR counts may be affected by expression changes linked to T cell activation and differentiation. A few larger clonotypes were present in naive repertoires, particularly the CD8 repertoires, and these clonotypes were possibly memory cells re-expressing CD45RA. The repertoire findings for the naive and memory subsets could not be validated, as no ground truth was available.

Separate amplification of TCR alpha and beta chain libraries was performed from the second PCR step onward. To determine each donor's CMV status, fresh PBMCs were stimulated overnight with CMV viral lysate, and IFNgamma production from CD4+ T cells was then assessed. CD4 T cells were positively selected using Miltenyi beads, after which CD8 T cells were positively selected from the CD4-negative fraction. Cells were stained for CD3, CD4, CD8, CD45RA, CD27 and a live/dead dye and were sorted on a BD Aria II into four subsets based on CD45RA and CD27. A few healthy volunteers provided blood, and the blood of each volunteer was split into CD4 and CD8 T cells and then into four differentiation subsets. About 0.13 L of peripheral blood was collected from each donor, and PBMC were isolated from the blood using Ficoll-Paque PLUS density-gradient centrifugation. After sorting, cells were lysed in RLT buffer, RNA was extracted using a Qiagen RNeasy kit, and the extracted RNA was stored at -80 degrees C.

The library was obtained by UMI-ligation and nested PCR. The beta constant-region primer was an equimolar mix of two oligonucleotides covering both TRBC1 and TRBC2. The ligated cDNA went through four rounds of PCR with nested alpha and beta constant-region primers together with the SP2 primer. A single-stranded oligonucleotide carrying the SP2 primer and a 12-nucleotide UMI was ligated to the 3' end of the cDNA by T4 RNA ligase 1. Incubation of the ligation reaction lasted about 18-24 hours at 16 degrees C. To avoid over-amplification, PCR2 was usually performed as a SYBR Green qPCR and halted once a predetermined threshold was reached. Agencourt AMPure XP magnetic beads were used for all purifications after the first. Libraries were quantified by Qubit and checked on a TapeStation, with a main peak expected near 650 bp. Pooled libraries were sequenced on an Illumina MiSeq using v2 2x251 paired-end kits, and typically roughly 0.85-2.1 million reads were obtained per sample. Libraries were pooled at about 4 nM per sample, and about 5-7% PhiX was added to improve cluster recognition. From the authors' description of their analysis: V and J genes were assigned to Demultiplexor-processed FASTQ reads by Decombinator through tag matching, with a single base-pair mismatch being allowed. Collapsinator used UMIs to correct both sequencing errors and frequency errors arising from PCR heterogeneity. CDR3Translator translated TCRs and extracted CDR3s from the conserved cysteine to the FGXG phenylalanine, flagging non-productive sequences. Gini, Shannon entropy and inverse Simpson indices were calculated on repertoires subsampled to equal numbers of UMI-defined TCRs. Power-law fits to clonotype abundance distributions were performed by maximum likelihood within the linear range. On one naive CD8 sample, the pipeline and MIGEC gave similar UMI counts, unique TCR numbers and clonal distributions. In one analysis, naive TCRs that were also found in any memory subset of the same donor were excluded from the naive repertoire. A set of several thousand CMV-associated CDR3 sequences, compiled from VDJdb and a published dataset, was used to search the repertoires. The public reads were run again by TCRdb, first through fastp at Q25 and then through MiXCR, and only productive beta chains were kept. Every entry covers one CDR3 protein and lists the most common genes and DNA from its rows. The V and J calls were determined by TCRdb, not by the authors. The sample contains tens of thousands of distinct CDR3 sequences, over 9% of them found a single time. Of the sample, around 0.13% falls within the top ten clones.

This chain joins TRBV4-3 to TRBJ2-7, with 10 bases in between that match TRBD2. Sequenced input: naive CD4+ T cells from blood. What this sample's cell subset or site label stands for: naive T cells, CD45RA high CD27+. This receptor was identified in a human donor in good health. The nucleotides read TGCGCCAGCAGCCATGCTAGCGGGAGTCCCGAGCAGTACTTC. Its translation reads: CASSHASGSPEQYF.